This T cell receptor beta chain originates from a study of sequential checkpoint blockade in melanoma (dated by TCRdb to the late 2010s). Study-wide context: Patients were randomized 1:1 to first-line nivolumab followed by ipilimumab (arm A) or ipilimumab followed by nivolumab (arm B). Roughly three quarters of the matched pre- and post-treatment tumor biopsy pairs came from the same lesion. Over 20 patients had matched tumor biopsies taken before treatment and at week 13, after single-agent nivolumab (arm A) or ipilimumab (arm B). TCRbeta immunosequencing was performed on DNA from 90 to 100 pretreatment melanoma tumor samples. Maintenance nivolumab came after both trial sequences.

What the treatment or condition label conveys for this sample: randomized to nivolumab then ipilimumab (arm A) or the reverse (arm B). None of the patients in the trial had previously been given DNA-damaging chemotherapy. Samples were obtained from patients with melanoma enrolled in CheckMate 064, a randomized, open-label phase II trial of sequential checkpoint blockade. Genomic DNA from formalin-fixed paraffin-embedded (FFPE) tissue samples was used for tumor TCR sequencing. The immunoSEQ Assay was used to immunosequence TCRbeta CDR3 regions from genomic DNA. Before high-throughput sequencing, genomic DNA was amplified using bias-controlled multiplex PCR. In the original analysis: To quantify the absolute abundance of each unique TCRbeta CDR3 region, the sequences were collapsed and filtered. Clonality was defined as 1 minus Pielou's evenness and was calculated using productive rearrangements only. Tumor T-cell fraction was calculated by normalizing TCRbeta template counts to the amount of usable DNA, which was estimated from several housekeeping genes. A previously published method was used to identify clones with significantly greater frequencies in on-treatment samples than in baseline samples. The immuneACCESS repertoire file appears here via TCRdb, limited to in-frame rearrangements. These files lack a portion of the clones; in checked studies, under half of the deficit traces to unresolved V genes, and the cause of the others is not known. That table furnishes V, J and clone size, whereas the DNA furnished D and trimming. The sample has about 20,000 clones on record, over 65% of them singletons. The biggest ten clones account for under 5% of the sample.

Concerning this clone itself: Which antigen it targets is not known. No base quality information exists; no much larger clone differs at one position.

Broad study findings and their caveats: Patients whose tumor T-cell fraction and clonality increased by week 13 were about 30 times more likely to achieve clinical benefit. Tumor T-cell fraction and clonality were found to correlate with PD-L1 staining and CD8+ T-cell counts but not with mutational load. Among patients in the nivolumab-first arm (arm A), tumor TIL clonality before treatment was associated with response (P = .04). The model for predicting response that combines TCR metrics with mutation burden needs to be validated in larger, independent patient cohorts. Within-arm analyses of tumor T-cell fraction were constrained by small sample sizes and reduced statistical power.

In the germline V gene, CDR1 corresponds to MDHEN and CDR2 to SYDVKM. The V end loses 5 bases and the J end loses 4 bases, and a stretch of 9 bases separates them. Including cysteine and phenylalanine, the CDR3 has 13 amino acids. This entry keeps only the CDR3 DNA: 39 bases, framed from base 1. The specimen was tumor tissue (inferred from file names), collected from a patient given nivolumab and ipilimumab in sequence. The rearranged chain carries TRBV28 and TRBJ1-3; a confident D gene designation cannot be given. The receptor was derived from a human donor with melanoma. The CDR3 is CASSGGPGNTIYF. The DNA sequence follows: TGTGCCAGCAGTGGAGGGCCCGGAAACACCATATATTTT.